The present entry profiles one TCR beta chain with its context. What it binds is not known. The sample originates from a study of monozygotic twins with inflammatory bowel disease. Findings and caveats of the study: Among IBD patients, fewer clonotypes were shared with others than among healthy twins, especially with disease activity. IBD patients carried less diverse TCRbeta repertoires (inverse Simpson) than healthy co-twins. Among twins, concordant and discordant pairs did not differ in repertoire similarity, possibly from limited power.

Investigators made cDNA in eight separate reactions per sample. TCRdb reprocessed the 5' RACE reads, keeping one entry per CDR3 protein, no DNA. In all, the sample yields about 300,000 distinct CDR3 sequences. The CDR3 has 12 residues. Germline assignment: CDR1 DFQATT and CDR2 SNEGSKA (reference sequence). The sequence came from a human donor with ulcerative colitis or Crohn's disease, or a healthy co-twin of an affected twin (not recorded which). Input material: blood. The V and J genes are TRBV20-1 and TRBJ2-3; the TRBD1 assignment by TCRdb is unverifiable without DNA. The CDR3 loop is CSARWGIDTQYF.